The present T cell receptor beta chain was sequenced within a study of cytomegalovirus exposure and HLA in healthy donors (dated by TCRdb to 2015 to 2018). Regarding the research as a whole: In an earlier analysis of under 600 of the donors, about 270 Gb of sequence data and roughly 100 million unique TCR beta sequences from approximately 180 million T cells were reported. An early release covering approximately 600 HLA-typed donors comprised approximately 290 gigabases of sequencing data and tens of millions of unique TCR sequences. Among the roughly 400 genotyped donors, under 90% belonged to the genetic ancestry cluster associated with self-reported Caucasian donors. The study aimed to test whether signatures of past pathogen exposure could be identified by cataloging public T cell receptors. The study used immunosequencing to profile the T cell repertoires of approximately 690 subjects and linked those repertoires to cytomegalovirus serostatus. Besides the first cohort of roughly 640 subjects, a separate validation cohort made up of over a hundred different subjects was used. To predict cytomegalovirus infection status, the study combined high-throughput TCR immunosequencing, statistical association of individual TCRs with disease status, and machine learning. In a later analysis, previously published TCR beta repertoires from hundreds of donors were re-analyzed and high-resolution HLA genotyping was added so that TCR occurrence patterns could be studied. Rather than using new phenotypic data, the later analysis identified candidate immune exposures from TCR beta sequences and from how often those sequences occurred across donors. An earlier analysis of 587 of the donors used high-throughput TCR beta sequencing to judge whether each TCR beta V gene segment behaved as functional or pseudogenic. Donor age, sex, ethnicity and CMV serostatus were compiled alongside the repertoire data. A later genetic analysis used genome-wide SNP genotypes for about three fifths of the 666 donors, treating that subset as a discovery cohort. Every discovery cohort repertoire had been produced on one sequencing platform. HLA typing covered class I and class II loci at four-digit resolution. Typing coverage differed by locus: A, B, C, DRB1 and DQB1 were typed in roughly 620-630 donors, DQA1 in about 500, DPA1 in 600 to 610, and DPB1 in around 440. About 5 DR-DQ haplotypes were handled as single units for association and clustering, since linkage in the cohort was strong. Among about 360 genotyped donors of the cohort, an average of about 240,000 unique TCR beta nucleotide sequences were sequenced per donor, approximately 20% of them non-productive.

The cohort consisted of approximately 670 healthy bone marrow donors. Cohort members were all nominally healthy when sampled, although unrecorded immune exposures were likely present. The donor was CMV seropositive and belonged to the group of a few hundred seropositive cohort members. A peripheral blood sample was collected from each donor, and TCR beta sequencing was performed on peripheral blood mononuclear cells. Genomic DNA extraction from the blood cell samples was performed with the Qiagen DNeasy Blood Extraction Kit. What the authors observed across the whole study: The sequencing pipeline was judged likely to have produced a cluster of highly shared sequence variants as a technical artifact. In a later analysis, HLA-associated TCR beta chains showed more clonal expansion and lower generation probabilities than non-associated chains that were equally common. In an earlier analysis of about 550 of the donors, most TCR beta V segments were observed in productive rearrangements about 87% or about 30% of the time, broadly matching IMGT annotations. Because the 87-base-pair reads could not distinguish some IMGT-functional V segments, including TRBV6-2 and TRBV6-3, those segments were excluded. A later analysis found that most CMV-associated TCR beta chains appeared HLA-restricted, with HLA associations seemingly driven largely by CMV exposure. Compared with the roughly 670-donor mean, donors in an Asian-associated ancestry cluster had fewer N-insertions in productive TCRs, according to a later genetic analysis. The only immune exposure information available for the cohort was CMV serostatus. The study listed 150 to 200 TCR beta chains as associated with cytomegalovirus. An association between a missense DCLRE1C variant and V-gene and J-gene trimming of TCR beta chains was found in a later genetic analysis and replicated in an independent cohort. Only TCR beta chains were sequenced in this cohort, and the absence of alpha or paired-chain data limited detectable features. The classifier was reported to diagnose cytomegalovirus status with high specificity and sensitivity in both the original and validation cohorts. A further reported finding was that TCR beta sequences accurately predicted the HLA-A and HLA-B alleles for most subjects in the first cohort. In a later analysis, TCR association rates were found to vary across HLA loci, with the most associated TCRs seen for DRB1 alleles and the fewest for HLA-C alleles. The authors suggested that the approach could potentially be generalized to other disease states and immunological phenotypes. Three of the identified cytomegalovirus-associated TCR beta chains were confirmed in vitro to be specific for cytomegalovirus antigens. Roughly uniform sequencing depth across donors was assumed in presence/absence analyses, although this assumption may not hold. In a later analysis, several top co-occurrence clusters were reported to appear linked to parvovirus B19, influenza, CMV and Epstein-Barr virus. Specific HLA alleles were associated with 15,000 to 20,000 TCR beta sequences at a false discovery rate of 0.05 in a later analysis. When HLA alleles, especially DR and DQ, strongly co-occurred, TCR associations were difficult to assign to individual alleles. Because HLA typing was missing for some donors at each locus, association tests included only the typed subset. Correlated functional status among segregating V segments might be attributable to linkage disequilibrium, but an unknown experimental factor could not be ruled out. Because counts were too low, some 16 rarely observed V segments, including chromosome 9 orphons, were excluded from the earlier analysis of around 590 of the donors. Across donors, most TCR sequences were observed very rarely, whereas some public TCRs were present in many individuals.

V lost 0 bases and J lost 0 bases, and the count of bases not matched to a germline gene is 7. The CDR3 contains 18 residues, cysteine and phenylalanine counted. The kept DNA is CDR3 alone, 54 bases in frame from the first base. The germline V gene yields LGHNA for CDR1 and YNFKEQ for CDR2. Turning to this clone: It lacks a known antigen. Base qualities are not provided; no much larger clone lies one nucleotide away.

Library preparation was by the immunoSEQ multiplex PCR assay. For the multiplex PCR, a mixture combining 60 forward primers for TCR Vbeta segments and 13 reverse primers for TCR Jbeta segments was used. Amplification of the CDR3 region of rearranged TCR beta genes was performed with a multiplex PCR assay on genomic DNA. The amplified TCR beta libraries were sequenced on the Illumina HiSeq System as 87-base-pair reads. In the original analysis: A later analysis counted some 74 million unique TCR beta chains across the 670 or so repertoires, and some 12 million of these chains were shared by at least two donors. Raw reads were error-corrected and collapsed into unique sequences with a nearest-neighbor algorithm that merged closely related sequences to remove PCR and sequencing errors. To assign V, D and J gene segments, CDR3 sequences were aligned to IMGT reference sequences. For a sequence to be retained, a match of at least six nucleotides to both a V gene segment and a J gene segment was required. Rearrangements were called productive when the CDR3 lacked stop codons and stayed in frame with V and J; all others were non-productive. Following IMGT convention, CDR3 was defined as the stretch from the second conserved V-encoded cysteine to the conserved J-encoded phenylalanine. In an earlier analysis of more than 550 of the donors, sequences lacking an unambiguous match to a single V gene segment were excluded. In an earlier analysis of several hundred of the donors, V segments were called functional above 56.7% productive rearrangements and were called segregating when the between-donor standard deviation exceeded 5%. A statistical classification framework was built to diagnose cytomegalovirus status from the catalog of TCR beta chain sequences. V and J gene assignment, in a later analysis, came from comparing TCR nucleotide sequences with IMGT/GENE-DB human TR gene sequences. The TCRdist pipeline was used in a later analysis to assign CDR3 sequences and most-parsimonious VDJ recombination scenarios. In a later analysis, each TCR beta chain was defined by its CDR3 amino acid sequence together with its V-gene family, and reads without a unique V-gene family were excluded. A later analysis removed 450 to 600 highly shared, low-generation-probability nucleotide sequences to deal with suspected cross-contamination and a sequencing artifact. A later analysis calculated a clonal expansion index for each public chain from normalized within-repertoire ranks of inferred template counts. Generation probabilities in a later analysis came from a VDJ recombination model fitted to out-of-frame rearrangements, and those results were checked against IGoR. In a later analysis, hypergeometric tests were used to score TCR-TCR, TCR-HLA and TCR-CMV co-occurrence, with a repertoire-size bias correction applied to TCR pairs. To estimate false discovery rates, a later analysis permuted the HLA or CMV assignments 20 times. In a later analysis, co-occurring TCRs were grouped with DBSCAN, and TCRdist sequence similarity was added when clustering was performed within HLA-allele-positive subsets. Co-occurrence clustering excluded repertoires with fewer than 30,000 or more than 120,000 public chains, plus five with anomalous nucleotide sharing. TCRdb retrieved this table from immuneACCESS and kept in-frame rearrangements only. Not all clones are present; in checked studies, unresolved V genes account for under half, and no reason is known for the remainder. V and J calls and clone size are given by that table; D and trimming were obtained from the DNA. This sample is represented by over 150,000 clones; 60% to 80% of them were singletons. Around 13% of the sample comes from the top ten.

Recombination linked TRBV4-2 to TRBJ2-1; the central 8 bases match TRBD2. This clonotype originated in a woman aged 50 to 65 in good health and CMV-seropositive. The material sequenced was PBMCs. Here the CDR3 is given as CASSQDERGLSSYNEQFF. In nucleotides, the sequence is TGTGCCAGCAGCCAAGATGAGCGGGGGCTGAGCTCCTACAATGAGCAGTTCTTC.